This entry describes one T cell receptor (beta chain). The entry originates in a study of blood T cell repertoires in COVID-19. Study at large: The samples span acute and convalescent COVID-19 from the United States, Italy and Spain.

Assay used: immunoSEQ multiplex PCR; TCRdb lists only in-frame clones, some missing. The sample yields over 130,000 clones, roughly nine tenths seen once. The sample taken for sequencing was peripheral blood. This sequence originates from an older woman with active or convalescent COVID-19.

CDR3 residues: CASSLGLAGGTDTQYF. The CDR3 DNA follows: TGTGCCAGCAGCTTAGGACTAGCGGGAGGCACAGATACGCAGTATTTT. The rearrangement joins TRBV13 to TRBJ2-3; 11 bases are a match to TRBD2. CDR1 is PRHDT, CDR2 FYEKMQ, per germline (reference sequence). V trimming: 0 bases; J trimming: 1 base; junction bases outside the gene matches: 0. This CDR3 is built from 16 residues. Filled out from reference TRBV13 and TRBJ2-3, the complete variable domain reads AAGVIQSPRHLIKEKRETATLKCYPIPRHDTVYWYQQGPGQDPQFLISFYEKMQSDKGSIPDRFSAQQFSDYHSELNMSSLELGDSALYFCASSLGLAGGTDTQYFGPGTRLTVL.